A single T cell receptor beta chain is shown here with its context. What it recognizes is unknown. The junction differs from germline at one of its ends, possibly a read error. Per germline, CDR1 SEHNR and CDR2 FQNEAQ (reference sequence). This CDR3 comprises 12 residues. The data stem from a study of cytomegalovirus exposure and HLA in healthy donors. Study results and limitations: Rare TCR sequences dominated, though some public TCRs recurred in many donors. Clonal expansion, a later analysis showed, was greater in HLA-associated TCR beta chains than in equally common others. Presence/absence analysis assumed near-uniform sequencing depth across donors.

The study ran its PCR with 60 Vbeta and 13 Jbeta primers. Only in-frame clones appear in the TCRdb table, and some are missing; sequencing was by immunoSEQ multiplex PCR. The repertoire holds some 130,000 clones, about 80% seen once, with around 4.8% in the top ten. This TCR was recovered from a man in his thirties or forties in good health. The gene calls are TRBV7-9 and TRBJ2-3, with TRBD2 as a possible D gene (5 bases). The material sequenced was PBMCs. The CDR3 coding sequence is TGTTCCAGCAGCCTTGGAGGAGATACGCAGTATTTT. Encoded protein: CSSSLGGDTQYF.